The sequence of this T cell receptor (beta chain) was determined in a study of cytomegalovirus exposure and HLA in healthy donors. The overall study: Within an early data release were tens of millions of unique TCRs drawn from HLA-typed donors. Study-level findings and limits: Later analysis identified a missense DCLRE1C variant that was linked to TCR beta V- and J-gene trimming.

The CDR3 covers 15 residues. Looked up from germline, CDR1 is GTSNPN and CDR2 is SVGIG (reference sequence). Trimming shortened V by 5 bases and J by 3 bases, and 20 bases separated the two germline ends. Vbeta (60) and Jbeta (13) primers were used in the PCR. The table came from immunoSEQ multiplex PCR; TCRdb's copy has only in-frame clones and leaves some out. The clone table shows 55,000 to 75,000 clones, with the ten largest holding 3.5% to 4.5%. Regarding this clone: The antigen remains unidentified.

Sample: PBMCs. The origin of this receptor is a male donor in good health and CMV-seronegative. The chain recombines TRBV30 with TRBJ2-7, with a possible D match to TRBD2 (6 bases). Written as DNA, the CDR3 is TGTGCCTGGGCCAGGGACTTCTCTTCCGACTACGAGCAGTACTTC. Translated, it gives CAWARDFSSDYEQYF. Looking up the rest from reference TRBV30 and TRBJ2-7 gives the full variable domain: SQTIHQWPATLVQPVGSPLSLECTVEGTSNPNLYWYRQAAGRGLQLLFYSVGIGQISSEVPQNLSASRPQDRQFILSSKKLLLSDSGFYLCAWARDFSSDYEQYFGPGTRLTVT.